These 13 T cell receptor beta chains share one sample of origin, sequenced in a study of PD-L1 blockade in urothelial cancer. Time point indicated: pretreatment peripheral blood. TCRdb's table, derived via immunoSEQ multiplex PCR, lists solely in-frame clones and lacks some. The sample shows under 95,000 clones, over 65% of them seen only once. Sequenced here: PBMCs, sampled around atezolizumab (anti-PD-L1) treatment. The receptors stem from a man in his fifties or sixties with urothelial cancer.

The chain combines TRBV27 with TRBJ1-4, with D unclear. Trimming cost V 3 bases and J 8 bases, with 13 bases left between them. The CDR3 length is 14 residues. Germline V gene sequence: CDR1 MNHEY, CDR2 SMNVEV (reference sequence). The CDR3 loop reads CASSFVASQEKLFF. CDR3 nucleotides: TGTGCCAGCAGTTTTGTTGCCAGTCAAGAAAAACTGTTTTTT.

The CDR3 nucleotides read TGTGCCAGCAGCCCCGAGCGGCAGCCCTACAATGAGCAGTTCTTC. Protein product: CASSPERQPYNEQFF. V is TRBV7-2 and J is TRBJ2-1; a possible D gene is TRBD2 (5 bases). This CDR3 comprises 15 residues. Between the trimmed V and J ends, which lost 5 bases and 2 bases, there was a span of 13 bases. CDR1 and CDR2 (germline): SGHTA, FQGNSA.

V is TRBV2 and J is TRBJ2-7; D possibly corresponds to TRBD1 (6 bases). Trimming shortened V by 10 bases and J by 0 bases, and 13 bases separated the two germline ends. Germline V gives CDR1 SNHLY, CDR2 FYNNEI. This CDR3 is built from 13 residues. CDR3 sequence (DNA): TGTGCCACCACAGGGCTTAGCTCCTACGAGCAGTACTTC. It codes for CATTGLSSYEQYF.

This clone was seen just once. The gene calls are TRBV30 and TRBJ1-4; possible D gene TRBD1, 6 bases. The CDR3 is 14 amino acids. Trimming cost V 2 bases and J 10 bases, with 17 bases left between them. Germline CDR1 GTSNPN, CDR2 SVGIG (reference sequence). The CDR3 region has the DNA TGTGCCTGGAGTCCAGGGGTGTCCCTGGGAAAACTGTTTTTT. The encoded protein is CAWSPGVSLGKLFF.

This clone was seen a single time. CDR3 region: CASSQSRQIYGYTF. CDR3 DNA sequence: TGTGCCAGCAGCCAATCGAGGCAAATCTATGGCTACACCTTC. V and J are TRBV16 and TRBJ1-2; no reliable D call. Germline CDR1 and CDR2: KGHSY and FQNENV. The ends were cut back, 0 bases at V and 4 bases at J, with 9 bases in the middle. The CDR3 loop spans 14 amino acids.

The chain carries TRBV6-5 and TRBJ2-7; 8 bases match TRBD2. The CDR3 runs 13 residues. The germline CDR1 and CDR2 sequences are MNHEY and SVGAGI. Unmatched junction bases numbered 13, after V lost 10 bases and J lost 8 bases. The CDR3 here is CATAGGWSFKQYF. CDR3 coding DNA: TGTGCCACCGCGGGGGGTTGGTCTTTCAAGCAGTACTTC.

This chain links TRBV18 with TRBJ2-3; 10 bases match TRBD2. CDR1 KGHSH and CDR2 LQKENI come from the germline V gene. V gave up 2 bases and J gave up 6 bases; unmatched junction bases: 5. The CDR3 is made up of 15 amino acids. CDR3: CASSPSAGGFDTQYF. CDR3 in DNA: TGTGCCAGCTCACCATCAGCGGGAGGGTTTGATACGCAGTATTTT.

The chain carries TRBV29-1 and TRBJ2-1, with unresolved D. CDR1 and CDR2 (germline): SQVTM, ANQGSEA. The CDR3 is 12 residues long. Trimming removed 3 bases from V and 10 bases from J, with 13 bases in between. This chain's CDR3 is CSVDRVPGEQFF. Written as DNA, the CDR3 is TGCAGCGTTGATCGGGTCCCTGGAGAGCAGTTCTTC.

The chain carries TRBV27 and TRBJ1-1, with 8 positions matching TRBD1. The CDR3 covers 14 residues. Germline V lookup: CDR1 MNHEY, CDR2 SMNVEV (reference sequence). Trimming cost V 10 bases and J 1 base; bases outside gene matches: 8. CDR3: CATRQGLQNTEAFF. The CDR3 DNA reads TGTGCCACCCGACAGGGGCTACAGAACACTGAAGCTTTCTTT.

The J gene is TRBJ2-7, the V gene TRBV7-8; tentatively, D is TRBD1 (5 bases). The V gene's germline CDR1 is SGHVS and CDR2 FQNEAQ. This CDR3 spans 16 amino acids. Trimming pared 5 bases from V and 3 bases from J, leaving 20 bases between. CDR3 coding DNA: TGTGCCAGCAGCCATTTAGTCCTAGGGGAAATCTACGAGCAGTACTTC. It translates to CASSHLVLGEIYEQYF.

This sequence joins TRBV11-2 and TRBJ2-1; D is uncertain. Germline loops: CDR1 SGHAT, CDR2 FQNNGV. CDR3 size: 15 residues. Trimming cost V 1 base and J 8 bases, with 15 bases left between them. The CDR3 here is CASSLAAPSVDEQFF. The CDR3 DNA follows: TGTGCCAGCAGCTTAGCAGCGCCGAGCGTCGATGAGCAGTTCTTC.

This sequence joins TRBV4-2 and TRBJ2-1; TRBD1 matches 7 bases. Unmatched junction bases numbered 5, after V lost 0 bases and J lost 6 bases. The CDR3 loop spans 15 amino acids. Per germline, CDR1 LGHNA and CDR2 YNFKEQ. DNA for the CDR3: TGTGCCAGCAGCCAAGATCCCGACAGGGTCAATGAGCAGTTCTTC. This codes for CASSQDPDRVNEQFF.

V usage is TRBV6-6 and J usage is TRBJ2-1; 9 nucleotides line up with TRBD1. Germline V gene sequence: CDR1 MNHNY, CDR2 SVGAGI (reference sequence). J was trimmed by 4 bases and V by 6 bases; bases with no gene match: 4. The CDR3 consists of 14 residues. CDR3 coding DNA: TGTGCCAGCAGGAGGGACAGGGAGTACAATGAGCAGTTCTTC. The encoded protein is CASRRDREYNEQFF.